This TCR beta chain was identified in a study of OX40 agonist ivuxolimab in advanced cancers. Overall study context: The diagnoses of dose-escalation patients were hepatocellular carcinoma, melanoma, renal cell or head and neck cancer. Two patients with cutaneous melanoma and one with hepatocellular carcinoma, three in total, showed partial responses.

CDR3 size: 16 residues. CDR1 and CDR2 from the germline V gene are SSHAT and FNYEAQ (reference sequence). Libraries were prepared by immunoSEQ multiplex PCR; TCRdb keeps only in-frame clonotypes and omits some of them. Here the sample spans 55,000 to 80,000 clones, about 88% being singletons. Note on this clone: What it recognizes is unknown. The junction departs from germline at one end; a sequencing error may be responsible.

Study observations and caveats: Clonal expansion by week 6 occurred in CD4+ and CD8+ blood T cells (at 0.1 to 3.0 mg/kg).

The sampling schedule covered blood at baseline, cycle 4 day 1, and cycle 7 day 1. The receptor was isolated from an adult with an advanced solid tumor such as melanoma, head and neck, liver or kidney cancer. The sequences come from CD4+ or CD8+ T cells sorted from blood, collected in a trial of the OX40 agonist ivuxolimab. The chain links TRBV7-7 to TRBJ2-3, with 15 bases matching TRBD2. The CDR3 bases are TGTGCTAGCAGCTTGGGACTAGCGGGAGGAACAGATACGCAGTATTTT. Encoded protein: CASSLGLAGGTDTQYF.